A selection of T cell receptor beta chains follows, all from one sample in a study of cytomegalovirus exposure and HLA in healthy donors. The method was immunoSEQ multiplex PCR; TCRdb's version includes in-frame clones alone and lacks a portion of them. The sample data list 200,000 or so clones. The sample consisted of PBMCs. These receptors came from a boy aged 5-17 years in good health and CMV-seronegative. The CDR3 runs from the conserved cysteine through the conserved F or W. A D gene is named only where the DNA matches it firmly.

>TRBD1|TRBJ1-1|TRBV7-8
CASSSNRGTEAFF
TGTGCCAGCAGCTCGAACAGGGGCACTGAAGCTTTCTTT
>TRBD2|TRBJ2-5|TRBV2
CASSRPLAGEETQYF
TGTGCCAGCAGTCGCCCTCTAGCGGGGGAGGAGACCCAGTACTTC
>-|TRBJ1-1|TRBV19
CASRQMNTEAFF
TGTGCCAGTAGGCAGATGAACACTGAAGCTTTCTTT
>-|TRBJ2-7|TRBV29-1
CSVHRDYEQYF
TGCAGCGTTCACAGGGACTACGAGCAGTACTTC
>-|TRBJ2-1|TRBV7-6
CASSSFAGAMVDEQFF
TGTGCCAGCAGCTCGTTTGCGGGGGCCATGGTAGATGAGCAGTTCTTC
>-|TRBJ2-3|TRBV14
CASSQRRLDNSDTQYF
TGTGCCAGCAGCCAAAGGCGGCTAGATAATTCAGATACGCAGTATTTT
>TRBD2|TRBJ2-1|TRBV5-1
CASSLAGGGDYNEQFF
TGCGCCAGCAGCTTGGCGGGCGGGGGGGACTACAATGAGCAGTTCTTC
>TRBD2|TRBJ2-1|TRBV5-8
CASSLEGLAGIEQFF
TGTGCCAGCAGCTTGGAGGGACTAGCGGGGATTGAGCAGTTCTTC
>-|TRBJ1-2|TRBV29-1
CSVEPTNYGYTF
TGCAGCGTTGAACCCACTAACTATGGCTACACCTTC
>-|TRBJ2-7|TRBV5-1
CASSLTGNNPYEQYF
TGCGCCAGCAGCTTGACAGGGAATAACCCCTACGAGCAGTACTTC
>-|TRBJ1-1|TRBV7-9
CASSLRGLGAGNMNTEAFF
TGTGCCAGCAGCTTACGGGGCCTGGGGGCCGGCAATATGAACACTGAAGCTTTCTTT
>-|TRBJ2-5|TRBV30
CAWSQGPIETQYF
TGTGCCTGGTCGCAGGGGCCTATCGAGACCCAGTACTTC
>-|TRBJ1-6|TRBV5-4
CASSPQGLSSPLHF
TGTGCCAGCAGCCCCCAGGGGCTATCTTCACCCCTCCACTTT
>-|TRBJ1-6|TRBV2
CASEWGGGSPLHF
TGTGCCAGCGAGTGGGGGGGAGGGTCACCCCTCCACTTT
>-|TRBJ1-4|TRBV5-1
CASSPAGTYNEKLFF
TGCGCCAGCAGCCCTGCCGGGACTTATAATGAAAAACTGTTTTTT
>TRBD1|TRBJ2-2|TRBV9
CASSYTGGGTGELFF
TGTGCCAGCAGCTATACAGGGGGCGGTACCGGGGAGCTGTTTTTT
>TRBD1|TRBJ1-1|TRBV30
CAWRVYGTGNTEAFF
TGTGCCTGGAGGGTCTACGGGACAGGGAACACTGAAGCTTTCTTT
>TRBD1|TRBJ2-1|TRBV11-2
CASSRPGGYEQFF
TGTGCCAGCAGTCGTCCAGGGGGATATGAGCAGTTCTTC
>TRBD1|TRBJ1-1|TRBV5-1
CASSPQQGSGRTEAFF
TGCGCCAGCAGCCCTCAACAGGGGTCAGGTAGGACTGAAGCTTTCTTT
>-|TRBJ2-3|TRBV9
CASRGRGIADTQYF
TGTGCCAGCCGAGGGAGGGGGATCGCAGATACGCAGTATTTT
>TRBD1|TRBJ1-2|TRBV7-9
CASSLPDRGNGYTF
TGTGCCAGCAGCCTACCCGACAGGGGAAATGGCTACACCTTC
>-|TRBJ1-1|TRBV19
CASSLGGRIEAFF
TGTGCCAGTAGTTTGGGGGGTAGAATTGAAGCTTTCTTT
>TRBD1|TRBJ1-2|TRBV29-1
CSVEPGTDGYTF
TGCAGCGTCGAACCGGGGACAGATGGCTACACCTTC
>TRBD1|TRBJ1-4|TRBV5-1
CASSQGTGGEKLFF
TGCGCCAGCAGCCAGGGGACAGGGGGGGAAAAACTGTTTTTT
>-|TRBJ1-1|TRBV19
CASSISGQLEAFF
TGTGCCAGTAGTATAAGCGGACAGCTTGAAGCTTTCTTT
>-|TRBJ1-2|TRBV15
CATSRDRTAIDYGYTF
TGTGCCACCAGCAGAGATAGGACAGCAATTGACTATGGCTACACCTTC
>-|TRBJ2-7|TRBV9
CASSVGSPGVFGEQYF
TGTGCCAGCAGCGTAGGGTCCCCAGGGGTCTTCGGCGAGCAGTACTTC